These 20 T cell receptor beta chains were all obtained from the same sample, sequenced in a study of blood T cell repertoires in COVID-19. TCRdb's table, derived via immunoSEQ multiplex PCR, lists solely in-frame clones and lacks some. The repertoire has around 170,000 clones, 65% to 90% of them found once; the top ten carry 1.5%. The specimen was peripheral blood. Receptors originate from a human donor in a cohort sampled during active COVID-19.

The chain links TRBV5-1 to TRBJ1-1, with D tentatively TRBD1 (6 bases). From germline, CDR1 is SGHRS and CDR2 YFSETQ. This CDR3 is built from 20 residues. V gave up 0 bases and J gave up 0 bases, with 24 bases separating them. CDR3 nucleotide sequence: TGCGCCAGCAGCTTGGGGTTGAGAGGGGGATATAACCTCATGAACACTGAAGCTTTCTTT. This encodes CASSLGLRGGYNLMNTEAFF.

V and J are TRBV28 and TRBJ2-1; 9 bases align to TRBD1. Unmatched junction bases numbered 8, after V lost 3 bases and J lost 8 bases. The CDR3 is 15 amino acids. Germline CDR1 and CDR2: MDHEN and SYDVKM. CDR3 nucleotides: TGTGCCAGCAGTTTGACGGGACAGGGTATCGATGAGCAGTTCTTC. This gives the protein CASSLTGQGIDEQFF.

This chain links TRBV19 with TRBJ1-6, with a weak D call TRBD1 (5 bases). Germline V gene sequence: CDR1 LNHDA, CDR2 SQIVND (reference sequence). CDR3 length: 16 residues. V dropped 6 bases and J dropped 9 bases, with 21 bases sitting between them. The CDR3, as DNA: TGTGCCAGTAGCATCGTCCCGGGACTGGGGGGTTCACCCCTCCACTTT. Translating gives CASSIVPGLGGSPLHF. The full variable domain, rest sourced from reference TRBV19 and TRBJ1-6, is DGGITQSPKYLFRKEGQNVTLSCEQNLNHDAMYWYRQDPGQGLRLIYYSQIVNDFQKGDIAEGYSVSREKKESFPLTVTSAQKNPTAFYLCASSIVPGLGGSPLHFGNGTRLTVT.

The V and J genes are TRBV7-8 and TRBJ1-5; maybe TRBD1 (5 bases). Germline V CDR1 and CDR2: SGHVS, FQNEAQ. The CDR3 is made up of 14 amino acids. The V end lost 5 bases, the J end lost 0 bases, and 8 bases lay between the germline ends. The CDR3 DNA reads TGTGCCAGCAGCCGAGACAGTAGCAATCAGCCCCAGCATTTT. This sequence encodes CASSRDSSNQPQHF. Complete variable domain (other parts from reference TRBV7-8 and TRBJ1-5): GAGVSQSPRYKVAKRGQDVALRCDPISGHVSLFWYQQALGQGPEFLTYFQNEAQLDKSGLPSDRFFAERPEGSVSTLKIQRTQQEDSAVYLCASSRDSSNQPQHFGDGTRLSIL.

This chain uses TRBV5-6 with TRBJ2-7, with TRBD1 matching over 8 bases. CDR1 is SGHDT and CDR2 is YYEEEE in the germline V gene. The CDR3 runs 15 residues. With V trimmed by 4 bases and J by 8 bases, 14 bases remained unmatched. The CDR3 sequence is CASSPVDRDELKQYF. The CDR3 bases are TGTGCCAGCAGCCCAGTGGACAGGGATGAGTTAAAGCAGTACTTC.

The chain links TRBV14 to TRBJ2-3; 7 nucleotides line up with TRBD1. Per the germline V gene, CDR1 is SGHDN and CDR2 is FVKESK. Germline trimming cut 4 bases from V and 1 base from J; bases unmatched to any gene: 5. The CDR3 loop spans 15 amino acids. The CDR3 DNA reads as TGTGCCAGCAGCCCCCGGACAGGTGGCACAGATACGCAGTATTTT. This codes for CASSPRTGGTDTQYF. The entire variable domain, with the rest obtained from reference TRBV14 and TRBJ2-3, is as follows: EAGVTQFPSHSVIEKGQTVTLRCDPISGHDNLYWYRRVMGKEIKFLLHFVKESKQDESGMPNNRFLAERTGGTYSTLKVQPAELEDSGVYFCASSPRTGGTDTQYFGPGTRLTVL.

The chain joins TRBV4-3 to TRBJ2-7, with no clear D. Germline CDR1 LGHNA, CDR2 YSLEER. CDR3 size: 14 residues. V was pared by 1 base and J by 0 bases, with 7 bases between. The DNA for the CDR3 is TGCGCCAGCAGCCAAGGGGCCCCCTCCTACGAGCAGTACTTC. The encoded protein is CASSQGAPSYEQYF.

The V gene is TRBV28, the J gene TRBJ1-5; 7 nucleotides agree with TRBD1. The CDR3 sequence is 20 residues long. The germline V gene encodes CDR1 MDHEN and CDR2 SYDVKM. The V segment lost 2 bases and the J segment 0 bases; nucleotides outside the gene matches: 16. The CDR3 loop reads CASSLGAPGGGFYSNQPQHF. The CDR3 region has the DNA TGTGCCAGCAGTTTAGGGGCCCCTGGAGGGGGCTTCTATAGCAATCAGCCCCAGCATTTT.

The rearrangement uses TRBV5-1 and TRBJ2-7, with TRBD1 identical over 9 bases. The germline gives CDR1 SGHRS, CDR2 YFSETQ. Germline trimming cut 4 bases from V and 3 bases from J; bases unmatched to any gene: 11. The CDR3 totals 16 residues. In DNA, the CDR3 is TGCGCCAGCAGCCTCCCCCCCGGGACAGGGATCTACGAGCAGTACTTC. It specifies CASSLPPGTGIYEQYF.

The V and J genes are TRBV18 and TRBJ1-1; the D gene is possibly TRBD1 (6 bases). The CDR3 has 17 amino acids. V was shortened by 1 base and J by 3 bases, with 18 bases between the two germline ends. Germline V gene data show CDR1 as KGHSH and CDR2 as LQKENI. Here the CDR3 DNA reads TGTGCCAGCTCACCACAGGAGTCAAGAGGGGGTGACACTGAAGCTTTCTTT. This sequence encodes CASSPQESRGGDTEAFF. The whole variable domain, remainder taken from reference TRBV18 and TRBJ1-1, is NAGVMQNPRHLVRRRGQEARLRCSPMKGHSHVYWYRQLPEEGLKFMVYLQKENIIDESGMPKERFSAEFPKEGPSILRIQQVVRGDSAAYFCASSPQESRGGDTEAFFGQGTRLTVV.

This clone has just one count. The chain joins TRBV29-1 to TRBJ2-7; 8 bases are shared with TRBD1. The CDR3 loop spans 14 amino acids. The junction had 9 bases not matched to a gene; V was cut back by 7 bases and J by 1 base. Germline V gene sequence: CDR1 SQVTM, CDR2 ANQGSEA. The CDR3 DNA reads as TGCAGCGCTACGGGACAGGAGGGGTCCTACGAGCAGTACTTC. Translated: CSATGQEGSYEQYF.

CDR3 coding DNA: TGTGCCAGCAGCCTTGGGGGACAAACCTACGAGCAGTACTTC. Protein: CASSLGGQTYEQYF. This sequence joins TRBV6-2 or TRBV6-3 and TRBJ2-7, with D possibly being TRBD1 (6 bases). V shed 6 bases and J shed 2 bases, with 14 bases lying between them. The CDR3 length is 14 residues. Per the germline V gene, CDR1 is MNHEY and CDR2 is SVGEGT.

The chain joins TRBV5-5 to TRBJ2-7; 9 bases fit TRBD1. Germline V gene data show CDR1 as SGHKS and CDR2 as YYEKEE (reference sequence). This CDR3 spans 15 amino acids. V shed 2 bases, J shed 1 base, and the junction held 4 bases outside the gene matches. The CDR3 loop reads CASSLTGQGSYEQYF. The CDR3 nucleotides read TGTGCCAGCAGCTTAACGGGACAGGGTTCCTACGAGCAGTACTTC.

J is TRBJ2-1 and V is TRBV3-1 (or the pseudogene TRBV3-2); 14 bases are a match to TRBD2. From germline, CDR1 is LGHDT and CDR2 YNNKEL (reference sequence). The CDR3 runs 20 residues. Germline trimming cut 0 bases from V and 7 bases from J; bases unmatched to any gene: 14. Written as DNA, the CDR3 is TGTGCCAGCAGCCAAGAAGCACTTTTAGGGACTAGCGGGGGCGGGAATGAGCAGTTCTTC. Translation: CASSQEALLGTSGGGNEQFF.

The V call is TRBV3-1 (or the pseudogene TRBV3-2), the J call TRBJ2-1, with 7 bases lining up with TRBD1. This CDR3 region has 17 residues. Unmatched junction bases numbered 10, after V lost 0 bases and J lost 5 bases. Germline CDR1 is LGHDT and CDR2 is YNNKEL (reference sequence). The CDR3 nucleotides read TGTGCCAGCAGCCAAGAAAGGGGGCCAAGCGGTAACAATGAGCAGTTCTTC. Translation gives CASSQERGPSGNNEQFF.

This rearrangement joins TRBV5-4 to TRBJ2-7; 7 nucleotides agree with TRBD2. Germline assignment: CDR1 SGHNT and CDR2 YYREEE (reference sequence). This CDR3 spans 15 amino acids. Trimming took 4 bases from V and 4 from J; bases not matched to a gene: 11. The CDR3 is CASSPGGSGNYEQYF. CDR3 sequence (DNA): TGTGCCAGCAGCCCGGGGGGTAGCGGAAATTACGAGCAGTACTTC.

The V gene is TRBV6-2 or TRBV6-3, the J gene TRBJ1-3; D is possibly TRBD1 (6 bases). Deletions cut 2 bases from V and 9 bases from J, with 11 bases between. Per the germline V gene, CDR1 is MNHEY and CDR2 is SVGEGT. This CDR3 has 13 amino acids. The CDR3 spells CASSYAAGVTIYF. DNA of the CDR3: TGTGCCAGCAGTTACGCGGCAGGGGTCACCATATATTTT.

This chain connects TRBV4-1 to TRBJ2-7, with 9 bases that match TRBD1. The CDR3 contains 18 residues. V shed 1 base and J 3 bases; nucleotides not matched to a gene: 13. Germline CDR1 and CDR2: MGHRA and YSYEKL. The CDR3 spells CASSQGPRDRGNYYEQYF. Here the CDR3 DNA reads TGCGCCAGCAGCCAAGGCCCGCGAGACAGGGGGAATTACTACGAGCAGTACTTC.

J is TRBJ2-7 and V is TRBV28; weak D call: TRBD2 (5 bases). Germline V gene sequence: CDR1 MDHEN, CDR2 SYDVKM. V lost 4 bases to trimming and J lost 6 bases, with 31 bases between them. This CDR3 comprises 19 residues. The CDR3 loop is CASSSPPRVRVERHSEQYF. The CDR3 nucleotides are TGTGCCAGCAGTTCACCCCCCCGGGTGAGGGTAGAAAGACACTCCGAGCAGTACTTC.

The table lists this clone with a few counts. V usage is TRBV11-3 and J usage is TRBJ2-2; TRBD2 is a possible D gene (5 bases). The CDR3 loop spans 13 amino acids. Trimming shortened V by 1 base and J by 7 bases, and 7 bases separated the two germline ends. From germline, CDR1 is SGHNT and CDR2 YENEEA. The CDR3 loop reads CASSLGGVGELFF. DNA for the CDR3: TGTGCCAGCAGCTTAGGGGGAGTCGGGGAGCTGTTTTTT.